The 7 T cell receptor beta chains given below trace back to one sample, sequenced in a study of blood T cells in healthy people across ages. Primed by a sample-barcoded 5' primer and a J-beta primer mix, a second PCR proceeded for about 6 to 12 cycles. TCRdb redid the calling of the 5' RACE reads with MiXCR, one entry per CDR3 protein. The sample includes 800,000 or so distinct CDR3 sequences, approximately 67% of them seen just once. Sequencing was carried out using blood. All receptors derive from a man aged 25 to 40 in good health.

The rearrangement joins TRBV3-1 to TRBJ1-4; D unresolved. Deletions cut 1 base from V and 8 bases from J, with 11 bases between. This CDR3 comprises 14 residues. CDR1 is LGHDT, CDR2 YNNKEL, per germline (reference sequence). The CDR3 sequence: CASSQVESSEKLFF. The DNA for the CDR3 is TGTGCCAGCAGCCAAGTAGAGTCGTCGGAAAAACTGTTTTTT.

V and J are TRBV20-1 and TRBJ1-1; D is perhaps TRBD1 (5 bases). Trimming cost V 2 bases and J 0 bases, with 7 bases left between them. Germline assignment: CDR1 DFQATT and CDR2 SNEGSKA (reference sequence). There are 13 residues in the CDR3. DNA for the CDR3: TGCAGTGCTAGACAGGGTCTGAACACTGAAGCTTTCTTT. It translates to CSARQGLNTEAFF.

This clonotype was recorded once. The DNA for the CDR3 is TGCAGTACAGGGGGCACAGATACGCAGTATTTT. This sequence encodes CSTGGTDTQYF. This sequence joins TRBV20-1 and TRBJ2-3; 7 bases map to TRBD1. The V segment lost 8 bases and the J segment 1 base; nucleotides outside the gene matches: 0. Germline V lookup: CDR1 DFQATT, CDR2 SNEGSKA (reference sequence). The CDR3 has 11 residues.

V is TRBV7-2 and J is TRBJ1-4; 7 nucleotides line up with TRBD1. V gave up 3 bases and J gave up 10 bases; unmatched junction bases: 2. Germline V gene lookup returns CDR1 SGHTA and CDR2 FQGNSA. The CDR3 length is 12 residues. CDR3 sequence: CASSFEGAKLFF. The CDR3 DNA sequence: TGTGCCAGCAGCTTTGAGGGGGCAAAACTGTTTTTT.

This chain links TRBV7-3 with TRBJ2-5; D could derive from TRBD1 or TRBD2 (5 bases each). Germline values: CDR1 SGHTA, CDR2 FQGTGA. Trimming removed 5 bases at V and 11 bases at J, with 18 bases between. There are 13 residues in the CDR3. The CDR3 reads CASSVGTVGEQYF. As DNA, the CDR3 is TGTGCCAGCAGCGTAGGGACGGTCGGGGAGCAGTACTTC. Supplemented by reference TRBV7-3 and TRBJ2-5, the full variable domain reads GAGVSQTPSNKVTEKGKYVELRCDPISGHTALYWYRQSLGQGPEFLIYFQGTGAADDSGLPNDRFFAVRPEGSVSTLKIQRTERGDSAVYLCASSVGTVGEQYFGPGTRLLVL.

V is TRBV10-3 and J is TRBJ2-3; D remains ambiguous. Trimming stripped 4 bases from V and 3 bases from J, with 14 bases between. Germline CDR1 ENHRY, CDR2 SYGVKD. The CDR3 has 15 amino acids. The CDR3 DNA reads TGTGCCATCAGTGTGGGTCAGGATAGAACAGATACGCAGTATTTT. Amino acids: CAISVGQDRTDTQYF.

DNA of the CDR3: TGTGCCAGCAAGGGGTGGGCCAGGACAGGGTATAATTCACCCCTCCACTTT. Translating it yields CASKGWARTGYNSPLHF. The chain carries TRBV28 and TRBJ1-6; 8 bases match TRBD1. CDR1 is MDHEN, CDR2 SYDVKM, per germline. The V gene end was trimmed by 7 bases and the J gene end by 4 bases; junction bases not matched to a gene: 12. CDR3 length: 17 amino acids. The full variable domain, completed using reference TRBV28 and TRBJ1-6, is DVKVTQSSRYLVKRTGEKVFLECVQDMDHENMFWYRQDPGLGLRLIYFSYDVKMKEKGDIPEGYSVSREKKERFSLILESASTNQTSMYLCASKGWARTGYNSPLHFGNGTRLTVT.